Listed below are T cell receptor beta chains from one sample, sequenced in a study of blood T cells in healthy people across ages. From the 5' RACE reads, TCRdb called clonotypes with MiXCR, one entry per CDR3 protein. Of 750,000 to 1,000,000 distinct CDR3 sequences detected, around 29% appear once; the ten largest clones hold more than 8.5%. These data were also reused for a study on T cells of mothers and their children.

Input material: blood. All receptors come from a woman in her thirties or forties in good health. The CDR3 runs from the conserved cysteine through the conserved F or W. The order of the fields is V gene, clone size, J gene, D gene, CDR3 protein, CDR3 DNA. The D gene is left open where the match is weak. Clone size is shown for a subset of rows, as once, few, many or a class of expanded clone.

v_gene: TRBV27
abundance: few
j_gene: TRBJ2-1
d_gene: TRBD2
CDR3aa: CASSLWGGPYNEQFF
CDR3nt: TGTGCCAGCAGTTTGTGGGGGGGACCCTACAATGAGCAGTTCTTC

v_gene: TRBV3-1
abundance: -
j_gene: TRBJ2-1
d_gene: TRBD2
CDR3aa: CASSQGTSGGADEQFF
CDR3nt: TGTGCCAGCAGCCAAGGGACTAGCGGGGGGGCGGATGAGCAGTTCTTC

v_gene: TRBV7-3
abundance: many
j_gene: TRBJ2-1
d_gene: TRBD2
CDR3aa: CASSSTSGGAYEQFF
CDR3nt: TGTGCCAGCAGCTCGACTAGCGGGGGGGCCTATGAGCAGTTCTTC

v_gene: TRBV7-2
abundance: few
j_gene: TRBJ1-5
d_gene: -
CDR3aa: CASSPGPPSNQPQHF
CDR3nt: TGTGCCAGCAGCCCTGGACCTCCCAGCAATCAGCCCCAGCATTTT

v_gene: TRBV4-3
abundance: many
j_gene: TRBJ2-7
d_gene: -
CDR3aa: CASSQDPDLYEQYF
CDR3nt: TGCGCCAGCAGCCAAGACCCTGATCTCTACGAGCAGTACTTC

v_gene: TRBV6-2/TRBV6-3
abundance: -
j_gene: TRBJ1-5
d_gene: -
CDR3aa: CASSYSETGAYNQPQHF
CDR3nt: TGTGCCAGCAGTTACTCCGAGACAGGCGCCTACAATCAGCCCCAGCATTTT

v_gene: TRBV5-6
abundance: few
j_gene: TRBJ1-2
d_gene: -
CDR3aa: CASRVRSTGHGGHGYTF
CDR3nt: TGTGCCAGCAGAGTTCGATCTACCGGACACGGAGGCCATGGCTACACCTTC

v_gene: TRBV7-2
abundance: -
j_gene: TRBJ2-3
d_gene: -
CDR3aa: CASSLPGVGFRADTQYF
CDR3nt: TGTGCCAGCAGCTTACCGGGGGTTGGTTTTCGGGCGGATACGCAGTATTTT

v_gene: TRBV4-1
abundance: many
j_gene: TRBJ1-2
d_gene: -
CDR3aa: CASSQDPGPLYGYTF
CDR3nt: TGCGCCAGCAGCCAAGATCCGGGCCCACTCTATGGCTACACCTTC

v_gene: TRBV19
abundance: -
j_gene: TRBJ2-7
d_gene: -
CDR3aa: CASRRDARYEQYF
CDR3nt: TGTGCCAGTAGGAGAGACGCACGCTACGAGCAGTACTTC

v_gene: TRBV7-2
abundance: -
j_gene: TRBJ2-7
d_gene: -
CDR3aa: CASSLGARNFYEQYF
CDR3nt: TGTGCCAGCAGCTTAGGTGCACGAAATTTCTACGAGCAGTACTTC

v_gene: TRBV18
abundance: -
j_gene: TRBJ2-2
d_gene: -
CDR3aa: CASSPDRMNTGELFF
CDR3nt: TGTGCCAGCTCACCCGACAGGATGAACACCGGGGAGCTGTTTTTT

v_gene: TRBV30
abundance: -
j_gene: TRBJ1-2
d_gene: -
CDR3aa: CAWRGRRANYGYTF
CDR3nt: TGTGCCTGGAGGGGCCGCAGAGCTAACTATGGCTACACCTTC

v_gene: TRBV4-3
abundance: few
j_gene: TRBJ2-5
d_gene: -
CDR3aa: CASSQNEGETQYF
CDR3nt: TGCGCCAGCAGCCAAAACGAGGGAGAGACCCAGTACTTC

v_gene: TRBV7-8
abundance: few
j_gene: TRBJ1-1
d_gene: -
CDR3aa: CASSLQGGPEAFF
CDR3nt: TGTGCCAGCAGCCTACAGGGAGGCCCTGAAGCTTTCTTT

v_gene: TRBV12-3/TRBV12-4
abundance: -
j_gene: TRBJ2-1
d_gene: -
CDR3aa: CASTNPGLSYNEQFF
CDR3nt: TGTGCCAGCACTAATCCGGGACTTTCCTACAATGAGCAGTTCTTC

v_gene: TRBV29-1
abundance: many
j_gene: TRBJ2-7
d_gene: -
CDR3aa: CSVESTPYEQYF
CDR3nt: TGCAGCGTTGAGTCTACTCCCTACGAGCAGTACTTC

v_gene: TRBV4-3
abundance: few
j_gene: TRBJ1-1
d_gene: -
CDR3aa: CASSLSWGSLNTEAFF
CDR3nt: TGCGCCAGCAGCCTCTCATGGGGGTCCCTGAACACTGAAGCTTTCTTT

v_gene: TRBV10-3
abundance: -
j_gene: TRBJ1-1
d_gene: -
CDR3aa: CAISEQGRDTEAFF
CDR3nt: TGTGCCATCAGTGAGCAGGGGCGGGACACTGAAGCTTTCTTT

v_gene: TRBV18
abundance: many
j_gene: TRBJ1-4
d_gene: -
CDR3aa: CASSPPTRVEKLFF
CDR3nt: TGTGCCAGCTCACCGCCCACCCGGGTTGAAAAACTGTTTTTT

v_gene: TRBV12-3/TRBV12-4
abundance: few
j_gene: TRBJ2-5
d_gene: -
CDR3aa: CASSDGTPKTQYF
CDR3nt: TGTGCCAGCAGTGATGGGACTCCCAAGACCCAGTACTTC

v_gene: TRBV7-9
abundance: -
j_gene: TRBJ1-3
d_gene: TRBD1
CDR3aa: CASSHGTGGNTIYF
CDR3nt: TGTGCCAGCAGCCACGGGACAGGGGGAAACACCATATATTTT

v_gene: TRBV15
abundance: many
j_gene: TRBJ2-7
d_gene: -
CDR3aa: CATSRGGQGHYEQYF
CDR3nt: TGTGCCACCAGCAGAGGGGGGCAGGGGCACTACGAGCAGTACTTC

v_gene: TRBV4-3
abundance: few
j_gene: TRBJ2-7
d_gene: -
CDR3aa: CASSQEGTESSCEQYF
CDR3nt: TGCGCCAGCAGCCAGGAGGGGACAGAGAGCTCCTGCGAGCAGTACTTC

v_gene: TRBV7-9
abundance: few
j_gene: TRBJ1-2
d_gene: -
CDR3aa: CASSPLLSSGNYGYTF
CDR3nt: TGTGCCAGCAGCCCTCTCCTATCCTCTGGAAACTATGGCTACACCTTC

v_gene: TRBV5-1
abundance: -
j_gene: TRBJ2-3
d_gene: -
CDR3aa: CASSLGSTGGHSTDTQYF
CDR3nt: TGCGCCAGCAGCTTGGGTAGCACGGGGGGACATAGCACAGATACGCAGTATTTT

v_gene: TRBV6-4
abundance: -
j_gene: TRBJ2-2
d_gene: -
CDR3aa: CASGRSYNTGELFF
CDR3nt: TGTGCCAGCGGTCGATCCTATAACACCGGGGAGCTGTTTTTT

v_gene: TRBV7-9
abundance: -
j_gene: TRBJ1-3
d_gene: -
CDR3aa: CASSPPPGTRNTIYF
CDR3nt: TGTGCCAGCAGCCCACCCCCAGGGACTAGAAACACCATATATTTT

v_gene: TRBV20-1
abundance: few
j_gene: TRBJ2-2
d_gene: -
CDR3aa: CSANRDTGELFF
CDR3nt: TGCAGTGCCAACAGGGACACCGGGGAGCTGTTTTTT

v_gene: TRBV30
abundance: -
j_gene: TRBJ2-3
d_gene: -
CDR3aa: CAFSGGLAFTDTQYF
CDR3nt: TGTGCCTTCTCCGGGGGGCTAGCGTTTACAGATACGCAGTATTTT